Below are 19 T cell receptor beta chains sequenced from a single sample in a study of cytomegalovirus exposure and HLA in healthy donors. Researchers ran the PCR with 60 Vbeta and 13 Jbeta primers. Assay used: immunoSEQ multiplex PCR; TCRdb lists only in-frame clones, some missing. The repertoire holds 150,000 to 200,000 clones, with around 77% as singletons. The sequencing input was PBMCs. The receptors here all came from a man over 45 in good health and CMV-seropositive.

V usage is TRBV19 and J usage is TRBJ2-2, with 9 bases that match TRBD1. Trimming at V came to 6 bases and at J to 8 bases, leaving 7 bases not matched to a gene. The germline CDR1 and CDR2 sequences are LNHDA and SQIVND (reference sequence). The CDR3 consists of 14 residues. The CDR3 reads CASREQGAAGELFF. DNA of the CDR3: TGTGCCAGTAGGGAACAGGGGGCAGCGGGGGAGCTGTTTTTT.

CDR3 nucleotides: TGTGCCTGGAGTGGGGCAGTCACTGAAGCTTTCTTT. Its protein is CAWSGAVTEAFF. This sequence joins TRBV30 and TRBJ1-1; D uncertain. Germline V gene data show CDR1 as GTSNPN and CDR2 as SVGIG (reference sequence). With 1 base removed from V and 4 bases from J, the gap between germline ends came to 7 bases. The CDR3 length is 12 residues.

Only a few counts were recorded for this clone. DNA for the CDR3: TGTGCCAGCAGCCTCCCTCCAGGGGGCGCATACAATGAGCAGTTCTTC. This encodes CASSLPPGGAYNEQFF. This sequence joins TRBV7-8 and TRBJ2-1, with 8 nucleotides matching TRBD1. This CDR3 is 16 amino acids long. V gave up 5 bases and J gave up 4 bases; unmatched junction bases: 10. Germline CDR1 SGHVS, CDR2 FQNEAQ.

The chain is built from TRBV7-9 and TRBJ2-7; 7 bases agree with TRBD2. The CDR3 covers 15 residues. After removal of 2 bases from V and 5 bases from J, the junction contained 9 bases not matched to a gene. Per germline, CDR1 SEHNR and CDR2 FQNEAQ (reference sequence). The CDR3 DNA follows: TGTGCCAGCAGCTTATCGGGGGGTTTAGGACACGAGCAGTACTTC. It codes for CASSLSGGLGHEQYF.

This clone has more than one count but fewer than ten. The CDR3, as DNA: TGTGCCAGCAGCTCAGGGGACAGAGATACGCAGTATTTT. Translation gives CASSSGDRDTQYF. The chain uses TRBV7-3 and TRBJ2-3; 7 bases are shared with TRBD1. The CDR3 is made up of 13 amino acids. J lost 5 bases, V lost 4 bases, and 3 bases had no gene match. Germline CDR1 and CDR2: SGHTA and FQGTGA.

This clone was seen a handful of times. The V gene is TRBV4-3, the J gene TRBJ1-4, with TRBD1 matching 8 bases. The CDR3 has 15 residues. Germline V CDR1 and CDR2: LGHNA, YSLEER. Germline trimming cut 5 bases from V and 2 bases from J; bases unmatched to any gene: 4. The CDR3 nucleotides read TGCGCCAGCAGCTCCCAGGGGGCTACTAATGAAAAACTGTTTTTT. Its translation is CASSSQGATNEKLFF.

This clone has a count of ten or more. The chain carries TRBV5-5 and TRBJ1-1; the D is unclear. In germline, CDR1 is SGHKS, CDR2 YYEKEE (reference sequence). There are 16 residues in the CDR3. The V end was cut by 4 bases, the J end by 0 bases, with 16 bases between. The CDR3 here is CASSRDNWAMNTEAFF. Here the CDR3 DNA reads TGTGCCAGCAGCCGAGATAATTGGGCGATGAACACTGAAGCTTTCTTT.

The sample holds one count of this clone. V and J are TRBV5-4 and TRBJ1-5; TRBD1 agrees at 7 bases. The trim removed 4 bases at V and 2 bases at J, leaving 12 bases unmatched. Germline V lookup: CDR1 SGHNT, CDR2 YYREEE (reference sequence). The CDR3 spans 17 residues. DNA for the CDR3: TGTGCCAGCAGCGTCGGAGGTACAGGGGTCGGCAATCAGCCCCAGCATTTT. This sequence encodes CASSVGGTGVGNQPQHF.

The chain carries TRBV27 and TRBJ1-1; TRBD1 agrees at 8 bases. The V gene end was trimmed by 6 bases and the J gene end by 3 bases; junction bases not matched to a gene: 6. Germline V CDR1 and CDR2: MNHEY, SMNVEV (reference sequence). The CDR3 is 14 residues long. The CDR3 bases are TGTGCCAGCAGGTACGACAGGGGTTACACTGAAGCTTTCTTT. Protein: CASRYDRGYTEAFF.

The V call is TRBV9, the J call TRBJ2-7, with D tentatively TRBD1 (5 bases). Trimming removed 1 base from V and 2 bases from J, with 10 bases in between. Germline V gene data show CDR1 as SGDLS and CDR2 as YYNGEE. This CDR3 spans 14 amino acids. CDR3 DNA: TGTGCCAGCAGCGTACTCAGGGATCCCTACGAGCAGTACTTC. Amino acids: CASSVLRDPYEQYF.

V and J are TRBV7-2 and TRBJ2-1; the match to TRBD2 covers 10 bases. The length of the CDR3 is 15 residues. V dropped 3 bases and J dropped 4; count of bases not matched to a gene: 3. Germline values: CDR1 SGHTA, CDR2 FQGNSA. CDR3 loop: CASSLTSGFYNEQFF. DNA of the CDR3: TGTGCCAGCAGCTTGACTAGCGGGTTTTACAATGAGCAGTTCTTC.

The J gene is TRBJ2-5, the V gene TRBV7-8; weak D call: TRBD1 (6 bases). Germline assignment: CDR1 SGHVS and CDR2 FQNEAQ. V was trimmed by 3 bases and J by 4 bases, leaving 9 bases between them. CDR3 length: 13 amino acids. The CDR3 loop is CASSFRGSETQYF. CDR3 in DNA: TGTGCCAGCAGCTTTAGGGGGTCAGAGACCCAGTACTTC.

The V call is TRBV18, the J call TRBJ1-1; 8 bases match TRBD1. V lost 3 bases and J lost 4; bases outside the gene matches: 10. CDR3 length equals 16 residues. Germline values: CDR1 KGHSH, CDR2 LQKENI. The CDR3 here is CASSPTQTGVRTEAFF. The CDR3, as DNA: TGTGCCAGCTCACCGACCCAGACAGGGGTTCGCACTGAAGCTTTCTTT.

V usage is TRBV4-1 and J usage is TRBJ2-5; weak D call: TRBD2 (6 bases). Trimming pared 0 bases from V and 0 bases from J, leaving 14 bases between. CDR1 and CDR2 from the germline V gene are MGHRA and YSYEKL. The CDR3 is 17 amino acids. The CDR3 region has the DNA TGCGCCAGCAGCCAAGAAGGGTTAGCGGCGTACCAAGAGACCCAGTACTTC. Translated: CASSQEGLAAYQETQYF.

The rearrangement links TRBV28 to TRBJ1-1; 7 bases line up with TRBD1. Germline V gene data show CDR1 as MDHEN and CDR2 as SYDVKM. Trimming removed 5 bases from V and 4 bases from J; junction bases left unmatched: 19. CDR3 length: 18 residues. The CDR3 DNA reads TGTGCCAGCAGTCATTCCCTGGACAGGAATACGATGGTCACTGAAGCTTTCTTT. This sequence encodes CASSHSLDRNTMVTEAFF.

The genes are TRBV19 and TRBJ1-1; 10 bases line up with TRBD1. The CDR3 runs to 14 residues. Germline V gene data show CDR1 as LNHDA and CDR2 as SQIVND (reference sequence). With 7 bases clipped from V and 0 bases from J, the junction kept 2 bases outside the gene matches. CDR3 bases: TGTGCCAGTATGGACAGGGGGTTGAACACTGAAGCTTTCTTT. It specifies CASMDRGLNTEAFF.

The table lists this clone with a count of one. The chain is built from TRBV7-2 and TRBJ2-7, with 7 bases identical to TRBD1. This CDR3 comprises 14 residues. Germline V CDR1 and CDR2: SGHTA, FQGNSA. V trimming: 5 bases; J trimming: 2 bases; junction bases outside the gene matches: 6. The CDR3 reads CASSDTGAAYEQYF. The CDR3 region has the DNA TGTGCCAGCAGCGACACAGGGGCTGCCTACGAGCAGTACTTC. The full variable domain, with the rest looked up from reference TRBV7-2 and TRBJ2-7, is GAGVSQSPSNKVTEKGKDVELRCDPISGHTALYWYRQSLGQGLEFLIYFQGNSAPDKSGLPSDRFSAERTGGSVSTLTIQRTQQEDSAVYLCASSDTGAAYEQYFGPGTRLTVT.

The chain uses TRBV29-1 and TRBJ2-7; D might be TRBD2 (6 bases). Germline V gene sequence: CDR1 SQVTM, CDR2 ANQGSEA. The CDR3 runs to 18 residues. The V end was cut by 6 bases, the J end by 0 bases, with 27 bases between. CDR3 bases: TGCAGCGTCCGGGGGTTCGCGGTGGACCTGCGTGGCTCCTACGAGCAGTACTTC. Amino acid sequence: CSVRGFAVDLRGSYEQYF.

This rearrangement joins TRBV27 to TRBJ1-1; D gene unclear. This CDR3 has 14 amino acids. The germline V gene has CDR1 MNHEY and CDR2 SMNVEV (reference sequence). V was pared by 5 bases and J by 11 bases, with 21 bases between. The CDR3 nucleotides are TGTGCCAGCAGTCCTTTTCGCTCGGTATTGGAGGCTTTCTTT. Residues: CASSPFRSVLEAFF.